This T cell receptor (beta chain) emerged from a study of radiation and T cells in renal cell carcinoma. Profiled with immunoSEQ multiplex PCR; TCRdb holds only in-frame clones, not every one. The sample shows under 25,000 clones, 80% of them seen only once. Study-level points and caveats: In blood, top tumor clones expanded by 2 weeks, shrinking by 4.

Time point reported: baseline pretreatment blood. Treatment noted: 15 Gy SBRT to primary tumor, nephrectomy 4 weeks later. About this clone itself: What it recognizes is unknown.

This clonotype originated in a man aged 55-75 years with renal cell carcinoma. The material sequenced was blood, taken from a patient whose treatment included radiotherapy and nephrectomy.

CDR3 nucleotide sequence: TGCGCCAGCAGCTTGAACCAAGAGACCCAGTACTTC. Translated, it gives CASSLNQETQYF. The genes are TRBV5-1 and TRBJ2-5; D is unresolved. V was shortened by 1 base and J by 0 bases, with 1 base between the two germline ends. The CDR3 is 12 amino acids. Germline CDR1 SGHRS, CDR2 YFSETQ.